These T cell receptor beta chains were read from a single sample in a study of blood T cell repertoires in COVID-19. Profiling relied on immunoSEQ multiplex PCR, and the TCRdb table lists in-frame clones only, not all of them. The data hold under 200,000 clones, with approximately 81% observed a single time. Sequencing was carried out using peripheral blood. The receptor set was obtained from an older woman with COVID-19, enrolled during active disease. Each CDR3 is given with its conserved first and last residue. The D gene is left open where the match is weak. Rows give clone size only sometimes, using once, few, many, or a class for an expanded clone.

v_gene	abundance	d_gene	j_gene	CDR3nt	CDR3aa
TRBV19	once	TRBD1	TRBJ2-1	TGTGCCAGTAGTATCGTACAGGGGTCCTACAATGAGCAGTTCTTC	CASSIVQGSYNEQFF
TRBV25-1	once	TRBD1	TRBJ1-2	TGTGCCAGCAGCCACCGACAGGGGACGATTTATGGCTACACCTTC	CASSHRQGTIYGYTF
TRBV7-2	once	.	TRBJ2-7	TGTGCCAGCAGTTTCGGGGGGCCTACCTACGAGCAGTACTTC	CASSFGGPTYEQYF
TRBV10-2	many	TRBD1	TRBJ1-1	TGCGCCAGCAGGAGGACAGGGGAGATGGCTTGGTACACTGAAGCTTTCTTT	CASRRTGEMAWYTEAFF
TRBV11-3	.	TRBD1	TRBJ2-3	TGTGCCAGCAGCGCCGGGACAGGGTCAGATACGCAGTATTTT	CASSAGTGSDTQYF
TRBV3-1/TRBV3-2	.	TRBD1	TRBJ1-2	TGTGCCAGCAGCCTATCGACAGGGGTTGGTGGCTACACCTTC	CASSLSTGVGGYTF
TRBV4-2	.	.	TRBJ2-7	TGTGCCAGCAGCCGATCGGGACTGTCCTACGAGCAGTACTTC	CASSRSGLSYEQYF
TRBV30	.	.	TRBJ2-2	TGTGCCTGGAAGAAGGGTGGAGGCACCGGGGAGCTGTTTTTT	CAWKKGGGTGELFF
TRBV6-5	.	.	TRBJ2-2	TGTGCCAGCAGGCGCCCTGGACAGACCACCGGGGAGCTGTTTTTT	CASRRPGQTTGELFF
TRBV19	.	.	TRBJ1-2	TGTGCCAGCACCGCAGCGGGGGGGAACTATGGCTACACCTTC	CASTAAGGNYGYTF
TRBV4-2	.	.	TRBJ1-5	TGTGCCAGCAGCCAAGGGGAGCAGCCCGATCAGCCCCAGCATTTT	CASSQGEQPDQPQHF
TRBV11-2	.	.	TRBJ1-1	TGTGCCAGCAGCCCACAGGGTTTCGTTGCAGCTTTCTTT	CASSPQGFVAAFF
TRBV18	.	.	TRBJ1-2	TGTGCCAGCTCACCTAAAAGGAGGGACGGAAGGGGTGGCTACACCTTC	CASSPKRRDGRGGYTF
TRBV27	.	.	TRBJ1-1	TGTGCCAGCAGGCCACAGGGTAGGTCCACTGAAGCTTTCTTT	CASRPQGRSTEAFF
TRBV14	few	TRBD1	TRBJ2-7	TGTGCCAGCAGCCTTAGACAGGGGAAGTTGGTTAGCGAGCAGTACTTC	CASSLRQGKLVSEQYF
TRBV18	.	TRBD1	TRBJ1-4	TGTGCCAGCTCCTCGGACAGGGCAAAAACTAATGAAAAACTGTTTTTT	CASSSDRAKTNEKLFF
TRBV14	.	.	TRBJ2-1	TGTGCCAGCAGCCAAAATATCGGGGGTGAGCAGTTCTTC	CASSQNIGGEQFF
TRBV19	.	.	TRBJ2-4	TGTGCCAGTAGTATACAGGGGCCGGGAGCCAAAAACATTCAGTACTTC	CASSIQGPGAKNIQYF
TRBV7-3	.	.	TRBJ1-1	TGTGCCAGCAGCAAAGACAGTATGAACACTGAAGCTTTCTTT	CASSKDSMNTEAFF
TRBV6-1	.	TRBD1	TRBJ1-1	TGTGCCAGCAGTGAGGGGATGACAGGGACAATGAACACTGAAGCTTTCTTT	CASSEGMTGTMNTEAFF
TRBV27	.	.	TRBJ2-7	TGTGCCCCCAGTAGACTCCCCTACGAGCAGTACTTC	CAPSRLPYEQYF
TRBV6-1	.	.	TRBJ1-1	TGTGCCAGCAGTGAAGCGCAGGGCACTGAAGCTTTCTTT	CASSEAQGTEAFF
TRBV27	few	TRBD1	TRBJ1-1	TGTGCCAGCAGTCCCTTAACGACAGGGTCGAACACTGAAGCTTTCTTT	CASSPLTTGSNTEAFF
TRBV11-2	once	.	TRBJ2-3	TGTGCCAGCAGCTTGGGCGGGGGCCGGGGAGATACGCAGTATTTT	CASSLGGGRGDTQYF
TRBV3-1/TRBV3-2	.	.	TRBJ2-1	TGTGCCAGCAGCAGACTAGAGGAGCAGTTCTTC	CASSRLEEQFF
TRBV7-3	.	TRBD1	TRBJ2-5	TGTGCCAGCAGCTTACACAGGGGGAGGGAGACCCAGTACTTC	CASSLHRGRETQYF